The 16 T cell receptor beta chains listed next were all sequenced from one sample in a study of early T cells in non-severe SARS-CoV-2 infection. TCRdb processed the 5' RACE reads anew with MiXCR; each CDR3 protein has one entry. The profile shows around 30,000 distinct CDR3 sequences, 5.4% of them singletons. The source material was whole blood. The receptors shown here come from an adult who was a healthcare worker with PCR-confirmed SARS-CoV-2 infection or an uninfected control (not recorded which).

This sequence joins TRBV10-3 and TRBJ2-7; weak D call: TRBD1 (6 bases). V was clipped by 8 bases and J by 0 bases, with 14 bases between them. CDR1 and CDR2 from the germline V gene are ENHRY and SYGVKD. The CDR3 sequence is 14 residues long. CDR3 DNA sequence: TGTGCCATCGGAGCGAGGGGGAGCTCCTACGAGCAGTACTTC. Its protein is CAIGARGSSYEQYF.

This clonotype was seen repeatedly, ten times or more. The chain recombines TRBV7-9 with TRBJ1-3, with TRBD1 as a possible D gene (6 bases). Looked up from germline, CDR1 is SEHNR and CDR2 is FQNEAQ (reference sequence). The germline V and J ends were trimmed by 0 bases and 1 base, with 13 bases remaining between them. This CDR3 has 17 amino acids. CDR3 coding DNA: TGTGCCAGCAGCTTAGCGACTTCAGGGGCTTCTGGAAACACCATATATTTT. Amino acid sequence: CASSLATSGASGNTIYF.

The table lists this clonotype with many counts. This CDR3 is CAISEGGGFSGEQFF. CDR3 coding DNA: TGTGCCATCAGTGAAGGAGGAGGGTTCAGCGGTGAGCAGTTCTTC. The chain recombines TRBV10-3 with TRBJ2-1, with a possible D match to TRBD2 (6 bases). V was shortened by 3 bases and J by 9 bases, with 18 bases between the two germline ends. Germline CDR1 reads ENHRY; CDR2 reads SYGVKD. This CDR3 contains 15 residues.

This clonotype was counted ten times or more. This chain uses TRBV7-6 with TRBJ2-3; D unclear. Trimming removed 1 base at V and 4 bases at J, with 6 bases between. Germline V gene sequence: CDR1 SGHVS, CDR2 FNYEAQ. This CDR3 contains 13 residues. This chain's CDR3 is CASSLGVADTQYF. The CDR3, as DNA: TGTGCCAGCAGCTTAGGCGTTGCAGATACGCAGTATTTT.

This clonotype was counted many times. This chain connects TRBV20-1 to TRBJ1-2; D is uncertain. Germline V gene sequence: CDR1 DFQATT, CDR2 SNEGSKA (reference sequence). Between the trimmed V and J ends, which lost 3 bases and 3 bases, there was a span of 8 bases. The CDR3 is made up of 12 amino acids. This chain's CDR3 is CSASVGDYGYTF. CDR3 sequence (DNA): TGCAGTGCTAGTGTGGGTGACTATGGCTACACCTTC.

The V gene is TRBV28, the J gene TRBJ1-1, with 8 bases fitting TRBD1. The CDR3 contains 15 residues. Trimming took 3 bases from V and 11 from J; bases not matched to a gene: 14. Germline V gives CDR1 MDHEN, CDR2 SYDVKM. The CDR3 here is CASSLAGTGSLWAFF. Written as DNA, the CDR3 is TGTGCCAGCAGTTTGGCCGGGACAGGTTCCCTATGGGCTTTCTTT.

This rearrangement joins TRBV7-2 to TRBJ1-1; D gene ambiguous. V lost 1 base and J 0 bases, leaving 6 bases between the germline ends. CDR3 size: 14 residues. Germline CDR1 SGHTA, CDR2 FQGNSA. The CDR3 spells CASSLEYMNTEAFF. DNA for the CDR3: TGTGCCAGCAGCTTAGAATATATGAACACTGAAGCTTTCTTT.

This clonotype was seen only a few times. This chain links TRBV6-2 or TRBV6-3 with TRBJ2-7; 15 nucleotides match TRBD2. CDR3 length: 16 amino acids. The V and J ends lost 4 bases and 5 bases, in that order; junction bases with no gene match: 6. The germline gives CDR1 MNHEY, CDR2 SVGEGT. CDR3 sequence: CASSSYGLAGGHEQYF. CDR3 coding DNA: TGTGCCAGCAGTTCCTATGGACTAGCGGGGGGGCACGAGCAGTACTTC.

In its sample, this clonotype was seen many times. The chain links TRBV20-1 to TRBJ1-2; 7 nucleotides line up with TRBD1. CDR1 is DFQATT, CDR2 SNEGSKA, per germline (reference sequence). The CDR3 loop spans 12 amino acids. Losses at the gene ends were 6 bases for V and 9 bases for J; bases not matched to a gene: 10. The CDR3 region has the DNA TGCAGTGCCACACAACTACAGGGGCGCTACACCTTC. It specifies CSATQLQGRYTF.

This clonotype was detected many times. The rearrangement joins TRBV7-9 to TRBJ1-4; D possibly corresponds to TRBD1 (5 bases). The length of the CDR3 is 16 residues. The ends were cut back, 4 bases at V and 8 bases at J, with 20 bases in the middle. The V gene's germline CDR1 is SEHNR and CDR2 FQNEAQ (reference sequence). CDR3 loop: CASSSPVSGSGEKLFF. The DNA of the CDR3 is TGTGCCAGCAGCTCCCCCGTGTCAGGGTCGGGGGAAAAACTGTTTTTT.

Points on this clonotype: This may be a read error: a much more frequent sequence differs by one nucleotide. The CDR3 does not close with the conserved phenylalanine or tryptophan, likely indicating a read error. The CDR3 sequence is CASSSAMGVGDTQYL. The CDR3 region has the DNA TGTGCCAGCAGCTCAGCGATGGGTGTTGGAGATACGCAGTATCTT. This chain connects TRBV7-2 to TRBJ2-3; D is undetermined. Trimming removed 4 bases from V and 5 bases from J, with 16 bases in between. Germline CDR1 reads SGHTA; CDR2 reads FQGNSA. There are 15 residues in the CDR3.

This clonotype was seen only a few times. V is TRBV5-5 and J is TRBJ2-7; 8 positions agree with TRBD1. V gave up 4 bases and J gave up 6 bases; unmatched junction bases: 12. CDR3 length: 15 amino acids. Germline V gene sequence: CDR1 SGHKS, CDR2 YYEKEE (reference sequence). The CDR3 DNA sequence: TGTGCCAGCAGCGGCGGACAGGGTTTGGGTGGCGAGCAGTACTTC. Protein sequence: CASSGGQGLGGEQYF.

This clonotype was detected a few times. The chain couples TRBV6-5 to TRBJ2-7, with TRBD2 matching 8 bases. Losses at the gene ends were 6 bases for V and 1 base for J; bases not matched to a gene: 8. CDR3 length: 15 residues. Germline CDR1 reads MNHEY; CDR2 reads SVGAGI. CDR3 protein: CASRGIAGRSYEQYF. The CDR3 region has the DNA TGTGCCAGCAGGGGGATAGCGGGGCGTTCCTACGAGCAGTACTTC.

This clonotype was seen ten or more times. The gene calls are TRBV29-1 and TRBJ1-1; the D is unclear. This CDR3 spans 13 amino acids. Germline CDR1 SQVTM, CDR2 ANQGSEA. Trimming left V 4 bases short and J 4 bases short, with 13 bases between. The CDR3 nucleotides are TGCAGCGTTGCTCGAGGGCTGGGCACTGAAGCTTTCTTT. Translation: CSVARGLGTEAFF.

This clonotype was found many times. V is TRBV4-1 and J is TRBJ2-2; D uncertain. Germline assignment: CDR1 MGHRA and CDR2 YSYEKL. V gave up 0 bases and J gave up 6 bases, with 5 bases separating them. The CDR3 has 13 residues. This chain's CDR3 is CASSQDSSGELFF. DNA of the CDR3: TGCGCCAGCAGCCAAGATTCTTCCGGGGAGCTGTTTTTT.

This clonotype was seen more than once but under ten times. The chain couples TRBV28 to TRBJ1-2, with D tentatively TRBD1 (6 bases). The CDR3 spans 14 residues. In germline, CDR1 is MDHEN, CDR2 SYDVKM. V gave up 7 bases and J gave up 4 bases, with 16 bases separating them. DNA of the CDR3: TGTGCCAGCACCCCGTGGACAGAAACCTATGGCTACACCTTC. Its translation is CASTPWTETYGYTF.